Included here is one TCR beta chain sequence, with context. Its antigen is not known. Trimming stripped 0 bases from V and 5 bases from J, with 8 bases between. Germline V gene lookup returns CDR1 LNHDA and CDR2 SQIVND (reference sequence). CDR3 length: 13 residues. This sample was included in a study of blood T cells in healthy people across ages. Study observations and caveats: It was held that the diversity estimates obtained from one million T cells were underestimates. Roughly linear age-related decline in beta diversity appeared, significant by age around 40.

For the second PCR, which ran for roughly 6 to 12 cycles, a sample-barcoded 5' primer and a J-beta primer mix were used. TCRdb processed the 5' RACE reads anew with MiXCR; each CDR3 protein has one entry. The sample yields approximately 940,000 distinct CDR3 sequences, about 44% seen once. The rearrangement uses TRBV19 and TRBJ2-7; D unclear. The sample consisted of blood. The receptor was isolated from a man between 25 and 39 years old in good health. The CDR3 DNA follows: TGTGCCAGTAGTATAGACCCCATTAACGAGCAGTACTTC. This translates into CASSIDPINEQYF.